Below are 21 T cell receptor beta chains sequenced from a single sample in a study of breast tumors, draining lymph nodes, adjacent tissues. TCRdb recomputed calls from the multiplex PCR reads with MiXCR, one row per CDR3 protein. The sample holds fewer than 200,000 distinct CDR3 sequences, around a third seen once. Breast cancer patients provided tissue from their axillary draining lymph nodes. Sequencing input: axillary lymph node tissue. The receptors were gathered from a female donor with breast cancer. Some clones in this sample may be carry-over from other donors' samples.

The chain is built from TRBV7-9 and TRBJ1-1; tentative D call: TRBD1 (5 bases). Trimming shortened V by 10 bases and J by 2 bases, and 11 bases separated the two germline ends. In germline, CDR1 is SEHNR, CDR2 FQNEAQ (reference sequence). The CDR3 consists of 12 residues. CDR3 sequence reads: CATETDNTEAFF. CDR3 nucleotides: TGTGCCACCGAGACAGACAACACTGAAGCTTTCTTT.

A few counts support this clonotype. In nucleotides, the CDR3 is TGTGCCAGCAGTCACCGACTAGCGGGAACCTACGAGCAGTACTTC. Protein: CASSHRLAGTYEQYF. The V gene is TRBV6-5, the J gene TRBJ2-7; TRBD2 aligns across 11 bases. The V segment lost 5 bases and the J segment 2 bases; nucleotides outside the gene matches: 5. The V gene's germline CDR1 is MNHEY and CDR2 SVGAGI. This CDR3 comprises 15 residues.

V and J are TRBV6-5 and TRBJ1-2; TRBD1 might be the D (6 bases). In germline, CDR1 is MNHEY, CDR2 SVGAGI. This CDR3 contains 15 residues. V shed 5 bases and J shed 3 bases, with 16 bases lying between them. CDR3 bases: TGTGCCAGCAGTCACGTTGGGGGCCGGGACTATGGCTACACCTTC. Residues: CASSHVGGRDYGYTF.

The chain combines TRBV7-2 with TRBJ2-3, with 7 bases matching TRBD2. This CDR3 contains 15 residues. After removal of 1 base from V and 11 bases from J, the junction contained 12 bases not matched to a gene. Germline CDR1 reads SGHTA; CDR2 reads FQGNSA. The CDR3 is CASSLEERGYNEQYF. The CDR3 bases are TGTGCCAGCAGCTTAGAGGAGCGGGGCTACAATGAGCAGTATTTT.

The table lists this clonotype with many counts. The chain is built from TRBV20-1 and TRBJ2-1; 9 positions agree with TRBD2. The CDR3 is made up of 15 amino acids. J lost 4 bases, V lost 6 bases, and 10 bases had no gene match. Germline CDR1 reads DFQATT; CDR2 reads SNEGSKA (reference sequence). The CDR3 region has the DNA TGCAGTGCCTATGCCGGTAGCGGGGGATACAATGAGCAGTTCTTC. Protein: CSAYAGSGGYNEQFF.

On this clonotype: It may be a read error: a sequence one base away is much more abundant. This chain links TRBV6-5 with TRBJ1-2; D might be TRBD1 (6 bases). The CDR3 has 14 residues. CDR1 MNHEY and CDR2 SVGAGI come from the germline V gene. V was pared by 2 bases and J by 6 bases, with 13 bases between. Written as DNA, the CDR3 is TGTGCCAGCAGTTACCATGGGGGCCGGGATGGCTACACCTTC. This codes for CASSYHGGRDGYTF.

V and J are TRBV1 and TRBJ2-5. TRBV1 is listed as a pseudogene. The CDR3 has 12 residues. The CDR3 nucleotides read TGCCAGCAGTTGGGAACCCAAGAGACCCAGTACTTC. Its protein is CQQLGTQETQYF.

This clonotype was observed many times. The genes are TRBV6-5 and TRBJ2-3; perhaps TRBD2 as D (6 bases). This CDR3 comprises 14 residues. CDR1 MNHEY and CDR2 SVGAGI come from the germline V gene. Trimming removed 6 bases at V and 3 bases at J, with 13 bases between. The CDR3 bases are TGTGCCAGCAGAGCGCCCGGAGGGACAGATACGCAGTATTTT. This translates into CASRAPGGTDTQYF.

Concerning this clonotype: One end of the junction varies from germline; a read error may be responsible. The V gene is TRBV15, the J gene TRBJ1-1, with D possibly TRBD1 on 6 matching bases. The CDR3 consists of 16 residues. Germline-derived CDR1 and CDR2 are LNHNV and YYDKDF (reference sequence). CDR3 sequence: CAASSLYRDWNTEAFF. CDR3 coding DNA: TGTGCCGCCAGCAGTCTTTACAGGGATTGGAACACTGAAGCTTTCTTT.

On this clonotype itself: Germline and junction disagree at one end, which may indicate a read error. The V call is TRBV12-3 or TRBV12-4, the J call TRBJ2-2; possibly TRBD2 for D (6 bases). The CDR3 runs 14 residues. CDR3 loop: CASNLSTITGGLFF. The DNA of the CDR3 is TGTGCCAGCAATTTATCGACCATAACCGGGGGGCTGTTTTTT.

CDR3 residues: CATSSYSSPLHF. The CDR3 DNA is TGTGCCACCAGCAGTTACTCTTCACCCCTCCACTTT. The V and J genes are TRBV15 and TRBJ1-6; D not certain. The ends were cut back, 3 bases at V and 9 bases at J, with 6 bases in the middle. CDR3 length: 12 residues. Germline lookup yields CDR1 LNHNV and CDR2 YYDKDF (reference sequence).

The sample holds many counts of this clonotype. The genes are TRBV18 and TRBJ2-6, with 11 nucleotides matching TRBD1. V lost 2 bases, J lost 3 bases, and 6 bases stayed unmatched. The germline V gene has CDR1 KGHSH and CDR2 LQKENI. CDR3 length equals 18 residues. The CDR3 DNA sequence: TGTGCCAGCTCACCAACGGACAGGGGGCTAGTTGGGGCCAACGTCCTGACTTTC. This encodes CASSPTDRGLVGANVLTF.

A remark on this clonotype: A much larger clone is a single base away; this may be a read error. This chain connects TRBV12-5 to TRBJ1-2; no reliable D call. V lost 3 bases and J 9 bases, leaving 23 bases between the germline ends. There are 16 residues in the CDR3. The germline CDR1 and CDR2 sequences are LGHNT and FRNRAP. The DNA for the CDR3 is TGTGCTAGTGGTTTCGTAGAAGGCCGAGAGTCTATGCGCTACACCTTC. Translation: CASGFVEGRESMRYTF.

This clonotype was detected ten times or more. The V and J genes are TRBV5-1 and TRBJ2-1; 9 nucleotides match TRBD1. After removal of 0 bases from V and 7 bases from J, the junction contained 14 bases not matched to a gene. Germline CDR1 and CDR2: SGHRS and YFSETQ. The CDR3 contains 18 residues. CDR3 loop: CASSLAPTGGALRNEQFF. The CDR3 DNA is TGCGCCAGCAGCTTGGCCCCGACAGGGGGTGCCCTGAGGAATGAGCAGTTCTTC.

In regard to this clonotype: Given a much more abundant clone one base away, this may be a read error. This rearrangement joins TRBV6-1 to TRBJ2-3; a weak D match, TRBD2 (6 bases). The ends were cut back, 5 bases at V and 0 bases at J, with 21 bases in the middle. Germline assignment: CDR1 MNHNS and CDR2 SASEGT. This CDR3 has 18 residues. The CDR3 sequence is CASSQVTYGAGSTDTQYF. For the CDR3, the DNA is TGTGCCAGCAGTCAAGTCACTTATGGGGCGGGGAGCACAGATACGCAGTATTTT.

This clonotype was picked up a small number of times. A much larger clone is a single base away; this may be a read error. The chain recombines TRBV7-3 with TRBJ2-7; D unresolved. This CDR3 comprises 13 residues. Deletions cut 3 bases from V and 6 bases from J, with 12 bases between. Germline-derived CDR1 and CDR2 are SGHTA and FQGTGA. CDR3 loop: CASSLNRISEQYF. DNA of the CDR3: TGTGCCAGCAGCTTGAACAGAATCAGCGAGCAGTACTTC.

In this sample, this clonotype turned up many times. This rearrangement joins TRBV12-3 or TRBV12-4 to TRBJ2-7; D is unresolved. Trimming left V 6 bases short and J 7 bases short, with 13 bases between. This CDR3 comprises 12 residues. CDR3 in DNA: TGTGCCAGCAGGGAAAAGAAAACGGAGCAGTACTTC. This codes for CASREKKTEQYF.

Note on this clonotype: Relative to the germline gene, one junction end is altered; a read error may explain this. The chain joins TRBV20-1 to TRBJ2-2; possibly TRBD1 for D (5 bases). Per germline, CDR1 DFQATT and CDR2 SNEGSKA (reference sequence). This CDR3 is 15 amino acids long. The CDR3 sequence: CSANPQELNTGELFF. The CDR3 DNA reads TGCAGTGCTAACCCACAGGAGCTTAACACTGGGGAGCTGTTTTTT.

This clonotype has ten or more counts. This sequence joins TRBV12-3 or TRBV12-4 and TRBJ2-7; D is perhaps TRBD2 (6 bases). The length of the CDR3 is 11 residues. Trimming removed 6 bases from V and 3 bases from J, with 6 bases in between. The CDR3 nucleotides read TGTGCCAGCAGGACTAGCTACGAGCAGTACTTC. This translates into CASRTSYEQYF.

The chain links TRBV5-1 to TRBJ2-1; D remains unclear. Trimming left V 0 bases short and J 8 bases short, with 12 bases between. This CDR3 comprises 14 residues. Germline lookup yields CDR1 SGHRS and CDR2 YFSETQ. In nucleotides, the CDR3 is TGCGCCAGCAGCTTGGATGTTAGAGGAGATGAGCAGTTCTTC. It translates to CASSLDVRGDEQFF.

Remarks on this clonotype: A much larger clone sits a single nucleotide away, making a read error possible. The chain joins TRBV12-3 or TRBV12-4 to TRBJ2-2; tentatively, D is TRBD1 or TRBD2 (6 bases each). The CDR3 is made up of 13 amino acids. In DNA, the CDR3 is TGTGCCAGCACGGGGGCCCGAGGCGGGGAGCTGTCTTTT. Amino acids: CASTGARGGELSF.